The 3 T cell receptor beta chains given below trace back to one sample, sequenced in a study of blood T cell repertoires in COVID-19. This table comes from immunoSEQ multiplex PCR, and its TCRdb copy is limited to in-frame clones, with some not included. The sample has some 100,000 clones, 60% to 85% seen once. Material for sequencing was peripheral blood. Receptor source: a man between 65 and 80 years old with acute or convalescent COVID-19.

This chain links TRBV7-2 with TRBJ2-7; D may be TRBD1 (5 bases). CDR3 length: 13 residues. Trimming removed 0 bases from V and 7 bases from J, with 10 bases in between. Germline CDR1 is SGHTA and CDR2 is FQGNSA. The CDR3, as DNA: TGTGCCAGCAGCTTAGCGCTAAGGGGAGAGCAGTACTTC. This codes for CASSLALRGEQYF.

V usage is TRBV5-1 and J usage is TRBJ1-2; TRBD1 matches at 11 bases. The trim removed 4 bases at V and 6 bases at J, leaving 14 bases unmatched. CDR3 length equals 17 residues. CDR1 SGHRS and CDR2 YFSETQ come from the germline V gene. The CDR3 here is CASSADGQGAGGNGYTF. CDR3 nucleotide sequence: TGCGCCAGCAGCGCGGATGGACAGGGGGCGGGAGGAAATGGCTACACCTTC. The full variable domain, completed using reference TRBV5-1 and TRBJ1-2, is KAGVTQTPRYLIKTRGQQVTLSCSPISGHRSVSWYQQTPGQGLQFLFEYFSETQRNKGNFPGRFSGRQFSNSRSEMNVSTLELGDSALYLCASSADGQGAGGNGYTFGSGTRLTVV.

The chain joins TRBV5-6 to TRBJ2-1; maybe TRBD1 (5 bases). Trimming took off 1 base at V and 3 bases at J, with 11 bases between the two ends. Germline V lookup: CDR1 SGHDT, CDR2 YYEEEE. The CDR3 has 15 amino acids. The CDR3 bases are TGTGCCAGCAGCTTGTTTTCGGACATCTACAATGAGCAGTTCTTC. Amino acids: CASSLFSDIYNEQFF.